This T cell receptor (beta chain) was profiled in a study of cytomegalovirus exposure and HLA in healthy donors. Germline CDR1 is SGHNT and CDR2 is YENEEA. Deletions cut 3 bases from V and 2 bases from J, with 7 bases between. This CDR3 contains 13 residues. Regarding this clone: Its antigen is not known.

The study, taken as a whole, reports: A previous analysis found most TCR beta V segments productive roughly 90% or roughly 30% of the time.

PCR used 60 Vbeta primers and 13 Jbeta primers. The method was immunoSEQ multiplex PCR; TCRdb's version includes in-frame clones alone and lacks a portion of them. In the table there are around 140,000 clones, 75% of which are singletons. The V gene is TRBV11-3, the J gene TRBJ1-1, with D hard to call. The receptor was derived from a man aged 25-45 years in good health and CMV-seronegative. What was sequenced was PBMCs. The CDR3 region has the DNA TGTGCCAGCAGCTTGGAGTTCAACACTGAAGCTTTCTTT. It encodes CASSLEFNTEAFF.